This TCR beta chain was recorded in a study of cytomegalovirus exposure and HLA in healthy donors (dated by TCRdb to 2016 to 2017). About the study as a whole: An earlier analysis of several hundred of the donors reported about 260 Gb of sequence data and around 100 million unique TCR beta sequences obtained from approximately 180 million T cells. An early release covering about 600 HLA-typed donors comprised about 320 gigabases of sequencing data and 85 million to 100 million unique TCR sequences. Among the approximately 400 genotyped donors, approximately 81% belonged to the genetic ancestry cluster associated with self-reported Caucasian donors. The aim of the study was to test whether cataloging public T cell receptors could identify signatures of past pathogen exposure. Using immunosequencing, the study profiled T cell repertoires from approximately 700 subjects and related those repertoires to cytomegalovirus serostatus. A separate validation cohort of 90 to 150 different subjects was used in addition to the approximately 670-subject first cohort. To predict cytomegalovirus infection status, the study brought together high-throughput TCR immunosequencing, statistical association of individual TCRs with disease status, and machine learning. To study patterns of TCR occurrence, a later analysis re-analyzed previously published TCR beta repertoires from 500 to 850 donors and added high-resolution HLA genotyping. Rather than drawing on any new phenotypic data, the later analysis identified candidate immune exposures from TCR beta sequences and the way those sequences occurred across donors. An earlier analysis of roughly 580 of the donors used high-throughput TCR beta sequencing to judge whether each TCR beta V gene segment behaved as functional or pseudogenic. Alongside the repertoire data, information on donor age, sex, ethnicity and CMV serostatus was compiled. A later genetic analysis used genome-wide SNP genotypes for about three fifths of the 666 donors, treating that subset as a discovery cohort. Every discovery cohort repertoire had been produced on one sequencing platform. HLA typing included class I and class II loci at four-digit resolution. Typing coverage differed by locus: A, B, C, DRB1 and DQB1 were typed in about 620-630 donors, DQA1 in around 500, DPA1 in over 600, and DPB1 in approximately 450. Several DR-DQ haplotypes were handled as single units for association and clustering, since linkage in the cohort was strong. Among about 370 genotyped donors of the cohort, an average of around 240,000 unique TCR beta nucleotide sequences was sequenced per donor, of which 15% to 20% were non-productive.

The cohort comprised approximately 700 healthy bone marrow donors. At the time of sampling, all cohort members were nominally healthy, though unrecorded immune exposures were likely present. The donor tested CMV seropositive and was one of the 289 seropositive cohort members. A peripheral blood sample was collected from each donor, and TCR beta sequencing was performed on peripheral blood mononuclear cells. Genomic DNA extraction from the blood cell samples was performed with the Qiagen DNeasy Blood Extraction Kit. Points on this clone: Its antigen has not been determined. No clone much larger than this one lies a single base away; base qualities are absent.

General conclusions and limits of the study: According to a later analysis, parvovirus B19, influenza, CMV and Epstein-Barr virus appeared linked to several top co-occurrence clusters. In a later genetic analysis, fewer N-insertions in productive TCRs were reported among donors in an Asian-associated ancestry cluster than the roughly 640-donor mean. Correlated functional status among segregating V segments might reflect linkage disequilibrium, but an unknown experimental factor could not be ruled out. The cohort was sequenced for TCR beta chains only, and without alpha or paired-chain data the features that could be detected were limited. Cytomegalovirus status was reported to be diagnosed by the classifier with high specificity and sensitivity in both the original and validation cohorts. A further reported finding was that TCR beta sequences accurately predicted the HLA-A and HLA-B alleles for most subjects in the first cohort. Broadly in line with IMGT annotations, most TCR beta V segments showed up in productive rearrangements about 87% or about 30% of the time in an earlier analysis of 450 to 750 of the donors. Most TCR sequences were observed very rarely across donors, whereas some public TCRs were present in many individuals. Some IMGT-functional V segments, including TRBV6-2 and TRBV6-3, could not be told apart with the 87-base-pair reads, so those segments were excluded. A group of highly shared sequence variants was considered likely to be a technical artifact of the sequencing pipeline. Because counts were too low, approximately 18 rarely observed V segments, including chromosome 9 orphons, were excluded from the earlier analysis of 587 of the donors. For the cohort, immune exposure information was limited to CMV serostatus. Presence/absence analyses assumed roughly uniform sequencing depth across donors, an assumption that may not hold. When HLA alleles, especially DR and DQ, strongly co-occurred, TCR associations were difficult to assign to individual alleles. Most CMV-associated TCR beta chains appeared to be HLA-restricted in a later analysis, and the HLA associations seemed to be driven largely by CMV exposure. At a false discovery rate of 0.05, a later analysis linked 16,000 or so TCR beta sequences to specific HLA alleles. According to the authors, the approach could potentially be generalized to other disease states and immunological phenotypes. In the study, around 160 TCR beta chains were listed as associated with cytomegalovirus. Compared with equally common non-associated chains, HLA-associated TCR beta chains in a later analysis were more clonally expanded and had lower generation probabilities. According to a later analysis, TCR association rates differed among HLA loci, with DRB1 alleles showing the most associated TCRs and HLA-C alleles showing the fewest. V-gene and J-gene trimming of TCR beta chains was associated with a missense DCLRE1C variant in a later genetic analysis, and the association was replicated in an independent cohort. Because HLA typing was unavailable for some donors at each locus, only the typed subset was used in association tests. In vitro tests confirmed that a few of the cytomegalovirus-associated TCR beta chains recognize cytomegalovirus antigens.

Libraries were prepared through the immunoSEQ multiplex PCR assay. For the multiplex PCR, a mixture combining 60 forward primers for TCR Vbeta segments and 13 reverse primers for TCR Jbeta segments was used. Amplification of the CDR3 region of rearranged TCR beta genes was performed with a multiplex PCR assay on genomic DNA. The Illumina HiSeq System was used to sequence the amplified TCR beta libraries as 87-base-pair reads. The paper's processing steps were these. In a later analysis, some 80 million unique TCR beta chains were counted across the 650 to 700 repertoires, and around 10 million of these chains were shared by at least two donors. Raw reads were error-corrected and collapsed into unique sequences by a nearest-neighbor algorithm in which closely related sequences were merged to remove PCR and sequencing errors. V, D and J gene segments were assigned by aligning CDR3 sequences to IMGT reference sequences. Each retained sequence needed at least a six-nucleotide match to both a V gene segment and a J gene segment. Rearrangements were called productive when the CDR3 lacked stop codons and stayed in frame with V and J; all others were non-productive. CDR3 was defined by IMGT convention, running from the second conserved V-encoded cysteine to the conserved J-encoded phenylalanine. The earlier analysis of 450 to 750 of the donors excluded any sequence lacking an unambiguous match to a single V gene segment. In an earlier analysis of several hundred of the donors, V segments were called functional above 56.7% productive rearrangements and were called segregating when the between-donor standard deviation exceeded 5%. A statistical classification framework was built to diagnose cytomegalovirus status from the catalog of TCR beta chain sequences. V and J gene assignment, in a later analysis, came from comparing TCR nucleotide sequences with IMGT/GENE-DB human TR gene sequences. The TCRdist pipeline was used in a later analysis to assign CDR3 sequences and most-parsimonious VDJ recombination scenarios. In a later analysis, each TCR beta chain was defined by its CDR3 amino acid sequence together with its V-gene family, and reads without a unique V-gene family were excluded. In a later analysis, approximately 640 highly shared, low-generation-probability nucleotide sequences were removed to address suspected cross-contamination and a sequencing artifact. For each public chain, a later analysis derived a clonal expansion index from normalized ranks of inferred template counts within each repertoire. Generation probabilities in a later analysis came from a VDJ recombination model fitted to out-of-frame rearrangements, and those results were checked against IGoR. A later analysis scored TCR-TCR, TCR-HLA and TCR-CMV co-occurrence with hypergeometric tests, applying a repertoire-size bias correction to TCR pairs. In a later analysis, false discovery rates were estimated by permuting HLA or CMV assignments 20 times. In a later analysis, co-occurring TCRs were grouped using DBSCAN, with TCRdist sequence similarity added in when clustering inside HLA-allele-positive subsets. For co-occurrence clustering, repertoires with fewer than 30,000 or more than 120,000 public chains were excluded, along with several repertoires with anomalous nucleotide sharing. This is the immuneACCESS table as TCRdb keeps it, with only in-frame sequences that have V and J called. A part of the clones is gone; compared with another copy, unresolved V genes explain less than half, and the rest is unexplained. V and J calls and clone size are copied from that table; D and trimming were computed from the DNA. This sample has roughly 80,000 clones in its table, and 67% of those were observed once. 5.5% to 8% of the sample goes to the ten largest clones.

CDR1 and CDR2, looked up from the germline V gene (reference sequence), are SEHNR and FQNEAQ. The CDR3 spans 14 residues, from the cysteine through the phenylalanine. The read is trimmed to its CDR3 DNA, 42 bases read in frame from base 1. V is cut by 2 bases and J by 4 bases, and the space between the germline ends is 8 bases. Sequenced: PBMCs. This TCR was recovered from a woman aged 45-65 years in good health and CMV-seropositive. Recombination linked TRBV7-9 to TRBJ2-2; the D gene remains uncertain. The CDR3 is CASSLFTGTGELFF. The bases are TGTGCCAGCAGCTTATTTACGGGCACCGGGGAGCTGTTTTTT.